This T cell receptor beta chain was identified during a study of human T cells and chemical hapten exposure. Study-wide background: The sensitizer, 2% DPC, was used on around 2 cm by around 2 cm of upper inner arm skin.

Trimming shortened V by 7 bases and J by 1 base, and 25 bases separated the two germline ends. Per the germline V gene, CDR1 is PRHDT and CDR2 is FYEKMQ (reference sequence). The CDR3 contains 18 residues. Time point indicated: pre-sensitization, week 0. Treatment here: therapeutic diphenylcyclopropenone sensitization with weekly scalp DPC. Staff drew blood before applying each patch test. TCRdb analysed the RACE reads with MiXCR anew, one entry per CDR3 protein. The table has about 380,000 distinct CDR3 sequences, approximately 5.1% seen once. The sample here was whole blood, taken in connection with sensitization to the hapten diphenylcyclopropenone (DPC). The chain uses TRBV13 and TRBJ2-5, with D perhaps matching TRBD1 (6 bases). The TCR sequence derives from a woman between 45 and 60 years old with alopecia areata. Some clones in this sample may be carry-over from other donors' samples. CDR3 nucleotide sequence: TGTGCCAGCACCGAGCGAGGGATCAGGGGCGAATCCCAAGAGACCCAGTACTTC. Translation gives CASTERGIRGESQETQYF. Full variable domain (remainder filled in from reference TRBV13 and TRBJ2-5): AAGVIQSPRHLIKEKRETATLKCYPIPRHDTVYWYQQGPGQDPQFLISFYEKMQSDKGSIPDRFSAQQFSDYHSELNMSSLELGDSALYFCASTERGIRGESQETQYFGPGTRLLVL.